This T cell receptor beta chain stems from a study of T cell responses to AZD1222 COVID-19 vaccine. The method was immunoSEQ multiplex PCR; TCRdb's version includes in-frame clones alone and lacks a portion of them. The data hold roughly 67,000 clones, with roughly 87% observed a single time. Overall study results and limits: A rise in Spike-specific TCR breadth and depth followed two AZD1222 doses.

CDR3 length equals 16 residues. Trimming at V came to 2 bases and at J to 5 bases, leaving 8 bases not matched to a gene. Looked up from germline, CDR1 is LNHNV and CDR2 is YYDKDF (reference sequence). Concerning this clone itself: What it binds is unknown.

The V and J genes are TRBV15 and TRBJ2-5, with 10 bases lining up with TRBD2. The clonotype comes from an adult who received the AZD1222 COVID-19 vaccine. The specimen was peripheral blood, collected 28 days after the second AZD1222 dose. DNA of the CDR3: TGTGCCACCAGCAGATACCTAGCGGGAGAGGAGGAGACCCAGTACTTC. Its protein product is CATSRYLAGEEETQYF.